A single sample gave rise to the 20 T cell receptor beta chains below, sequenced in a study of blood T cells in healthy people across ages. Through a sample-barcoded 5' primer and a J-beta primer mix, a second PCR was run for about 7 to 12 cycles. TCRdb itself ran the 5' RACE reads through MiXCR, one entry per CDR3 protein. Of fewer than 950,000 distinct CDR3 sequences listed, 35% to 40% were seen once; the top ten hold under 15%. Sample: blood. All receptors derive from a man between 18 and 35 years old in good health.

This clonotype was observed a handful of times. For the CDR3, the DNA is TGTGCCAGCAGCCTAAACCACAGGGGGCATCATTCAGATACGCAGTATTTT. Its translation is CASSLNHRGHHSDTQYF. V is TRBV7-2 and J is TRBJ2-3; 9 bases line up with TRBD1. The germline CDR1 and CDR2 sequences are SGHTA and FQGNSA. This CDR3 spans 17 amino acids. V trimming: 5 bases; J trimming: 4 bases; junction bases outside the gene matches: 13.

This clonotype was picked up a small number of times. A read error may produce the germline difference seen at one junction end. The V and J genes are TRBV6-1 and TRBJ1-1; no reliable D call. The CDR3 totals 14 residues. CDR1 is MNHNS and CDR2 is SASEGT in the germline V gene. The CDR3 DNA is TGTGCCAGCTGTGAGATCCCCATCAACACTGAAGCTTTCTTT. Its translation is CASCEIPINTEAFF.

The V call is TRBV28, the J call TRBJ2-3; unclear D gene. CDR1 is MDHEN, CDR2 SYDVKM, per germline. Trimming pared 8 bases from V and 5 bases from J, leaving 17 bases between. The CDR3 has 14 residues. CDR3 sequence reads: CASGLGPLGDTQYF. The CDR3 DNA sequence: TGTGCCAGCGGTCTCGGCCCCCTGGGAGATACGCAGTATTTT. The full variable domain, rest sourced from reference TRBV28 and TRBJ2-3, is DVKVTQSSRYLVKRTGEKVFLECVQDMDHENMFWYRQDPGLGLRLIYFSYDVKMKEKGDIPEGYSVSREKKERFSLILESASTNQTSMYLCASGLGPLGDTQYFGPGTRLTVL.

The V gene is TRBV27, the J gene TRBJ1-2; maybe TRBD1 (5 bases). Germline V lookup: CDR1 MNHEY, CDR2 SMNVEV (reference sequence). The CDR3 consists of 14 residues. V shed 6 bases and J shed 7 bases, with 18 bases lying between them. For the CDR3, the DNA is TGTGCCAGCAGACCGGAGGGGAACGAAAGTGGCTACACCTTC. Amino acids: CASRPEGNESGYTF.

This clonotype was seen many times. The V and J genes are TRBV12-3 or TRBV12-4 and TRBJ2-3, with 7 bases aligning to TRBD1. V lost 4 bases to trimming and J lost 0 bases; unmatched junction nucleotides: 7. There are 16 residues in the CDR3. In DNA, the CDR3 is TGTGCCAGCAGTTCCTCCGGGACAGCCAGCACAGATACGCAGTATTTT. It encodes CASSSSGTASTDTQYF.

This clonotype showed up many times. The genes are TRBV18 and TRBJ2-1; 9 bases are shared with TRBD1. The CDR3 length is 15 residues. The V segment lost 4 bases and the J segment 8 bases; nucleotides outside the gene matches: 9. The V gene's germline CDR1 is KGHSH and CDR2 LQKENI. The CDR3 spells CASSRPGQGLDEQFF. CDR3 in DNA: TGTGCCAGCTCACGACCGGGACAGGGTCTCGATGAGCAGTTCTTC.

There are a few counts of this clonotype. The chain recombines TRBV7-2 with TRBJ1-4; the D is unclear. The CDR3 sequence is 16 residues long. CDR1 and CDR2 from the germline V gene are SGHTA and FQGNSA. Trimming pared 2 bases from V and 1 base from J, leaving 11 bases between. CDR3 coding DNA: TGTGCCAGCAGCTTATGGGGTTCTCGAACTAATGAAAAACTGTTTTTT. Its translation: CASSLWGSRTNEKLFF.

This chain connects TRBV27 to TRBJ2-5, with a tentative D call TRBD2 (5 bases). This CDR3 comprises 16 residues. The V gene lost 5 bases and the J gene lost 11 bases, with 27 bases spanning the gap. Germline CDR1 MNHEY, CDR2 SMNVEV (reference sequence). DNA for the CDR3: TGTGCCAGCAGTGCAGTCGGGTCAACCTATGCCTGGGAGCAGTACTTC. Its protein product is CASSAVGSTYAWEQYF.

This chain uses TRBV12-3 or TRBV12-4 with TRBJ2-1, with 8 bases matching TRBD2. The V and J ends lost 3 bases and 0 bases, in that order; junction bases with no gene match: 4. This CDR3 is 16 amino acids long. This chain's CDR3 is CASSFVAGGSYNEQFF. In DNA, the CDR3 is TGTGCCAGCAGTTTCGTTGCGGGGGGCTCCTACAATGAGCAGTTCTTC.

The chain uses TRBV27 and TRBJ2-5; unclear D gene. The germline CDR1 and CDR2 sequences are MNHEY and SMNVEV (reference sequence). V lost 5 bases and J lost 7, with 14 bases in between. The CDR3 extends over 13 amino acids. The CDR3 here is CASSVIATGTQYF. The CDR3 region has the DNA TGTGCCAGCAGTGTTATCGCGACGGGGACCCAGTACTTC.

This clonotype came up a few times. This chain connects TRBV3-1 to TRBJ2-3; a possible D gene is TRBD1 (6 bases). CDR1 and CDR2 (germline): LGHDT, YNNKEL (reference sequence). With 4 bases removed from V and 2 bases from J, the gap between germline ends came to 13 bases. CDR3 length: 15 residues. The CDR3 is CASSPNRASTDTQYF. CDR3 nucleotides: TGTGCCAGCAGCCCCAACAGGGCTTCCACAGATACGCAGTATTTT.

Notes on this clonotype: This may arise from a read error, as a much more abundant clone is one base away. The V gene is TRBV5-1, the J gene TRBJ2-3; no firm D call. The CDR3 runs to 15 residues. Trimming shortened V by 1 base and J by 3 bases, and 12 bases separated the two germline ends. The germline gives CDR1 SGHRS, CDR2 YFSETQ. The CDR3 DNA sequence: TGCGCCAGCAGCTTGACTCCCCCTTCGACAGATACGCAGTATTTT. The encoded protein is CASSLTPPSTDTQYF.

The chain has TRBV13 and TRBJ2-7, with D possibly TRBD2 on 6 matching bases. The CDR3 consists of 13 residues. From germline, CDR1 is PRHDT and CDR2 FYEKMQ (reference sequence). V was clipped by 5 bases and J by 2 bases, with 10 bases between them. CDR3 nucleotides: TGTGCCAGCAGCCCGGCTAGCGCCTACGAGCAGTACTTC. This translates into CASSPASAYEQYF.

This sequence joins TRBV9 and TRBJ2-7, with a tentative D call TRBD2 (6 bases). The end of the DNA aligns better with TRBJ2-4, so the J call may be wrong. Per the germline V gene, CDR1 is SGDLS and CDR2 is YYNGEE. The CDR3 runs to 14 residues. This CDR3 is CASSVWRERNIQYF. CDR3 DNA sequence: TGTGCCAGCAGCGTATGGAGGGAGCGGAACATTCAGTACTTC.

Details on this clonotype: A much larger clone is a single base away; this may be a read error. This chain uses TRBV12-3 or TRBV12-4 with TRBJ2-3; unclear D gene. Deletions cut 6 bases from V and 6 bases from J, with 10 bases between. This CDR3 contains 12 residues. The CDR3: CASRFGWDTQYF. The CDR3 region has the DNA TGTGCCAGCAGGTTCGGTTGGGATACGCAGTATTTT.

This clonotype was detected a few times. The chain combines TRBV20-1 with TRBJ2-4, with D tentatively TRBD2 (6 bases). The CDR3 runs 13 residues. Germline CDR1 DFQATT, CDR2 SNEGSKA (reference sequence). V was trimmed by 4 bases and J by 0 bases, leaving 7 bases between them. CDR3 nucleotides: TGCAGTGCTATGGGGGGAGCCAAAAACATTCAGTACTTC. It specifies CSAMGGAKNIQYF.

This chain joins TRBV3-1 and TRBJ2-3; D gene uncertain. Germline CDR1 and CDR2: LGHDT and YNNKEL (reference sequence). V was pared by 3 bases and J by 2 bases, with 9 bases between. The CDR3 extends over 14 amino acids. The CDR3 region has the DNA TGTGCCAGCAGCCACCGCGGATACACAGATACGCAGTATTTT. Translation: CASSHRGYTDTQYF.

This rearrangement joins TRBV5-1 to TRBJ2-1; weak D call: TRBD1 (6 bases). The J call may not be correct, given that the DNA end is closer to TRBJ2-7. Germline V gene lookup returns CDR1 SGHRS and CDR2 YFSETQ. This CDR3 is 18 amino acids long. This chain's CDR3 is CASSSPLSGTGSYNEQYF. The DNA of the CDR3 is TGCGCCAGCAGCTCCCCCCTTTCGGGAACAGGGAGCTACAATGAGCAGTACTTC.

V is TRBV20-1 and J is TRBJ2-7, with D maybe TRBD1 (5 bases). V lost 6 bases and J lost 1, with 19 bases in between. Germline V CDR1 and CDR2: DFQATT, SNEGSKA (reference sequence). The CDR3 loop spans 15 amino acids. In DNA, the CDR3 is TGCAGTGCCGGCCGCCTCAGGGTTTTTTCCTACGAGCAGTACTTC. It translates to CSAGRLRVFSYEQYF.

CDR3 nucleotides: TGTGCCAGCAGTCCTGCAGGGCAAGGGGCCAACGTCCTGACTTTC. It translates to CASSPAGQGANVLTF. The rearrangement joins TRBV6-5 to TRBJ2-6; TRBD1 is a possible D gene (5 bases). V lost 5 bases to trimming and J lost 4 bases, with 12 bases between them. Germline V lookup: CDR1 MNHEY, CDR2 SVGAGI. This CDR3 is 15 amino acids long.